The 3 T cell receptor beta chains in this list originate from one sample, sequenced in a study of blood T cell repertoires in COVID-19. Only in-frame clones appear in the TCRdb table, and some are missing; sequencing was by immunoSEQ multiplex PCR. The sample holds approximately 330,000 clones, around 92% seen once. Material: PBMCs or T cells enriched from blood (not recorded which). These receptor sequences come from a woman aged 25 to 39 who had recovered from COVID-19.

This clone was observed a few times. The V call is TRBV28, the J call TRBJ2-3; 12 positions match TRBD2. Germline assignment: CDR1 MDHEN and CDR2 SYDVKM. Losses at the gene ends were 8 bases for V and 1 base for J; bases not matched to a gene: 25. CDR3 length: 22 residues. The CDR3 protein is CASGLWLRTSGDDVLRTDTQYF. CDR3 coding DNA: TGTGCCAGCGGGCTGTGGTTGAGGACTAGCGGGGACGACGTCCTTCGCACAGATACGCAGTATTTT.

This clone was seen a single time. The V gene is TRBV5-8, the J gene TRBJ2-3; TRBD1 might be the D (6 bases). The germline V gene has CDR1 SGHTS and CDR2 YDEGEE. Trimming took 2 bases from V and 3 from J, leaving 19 bases between them. This CDR3 comprises 17 residues. This CDR3 reads CASSFGGAGDGTDTQYF. CDR3 sequence (DNA): TGTGCCAGCAGCTTTGGTGGAGCAGGGGATGGAACAGATACGCAGTATTTT.

This chain connects TRBV5-1 to TRBJ2-7, with 7 bases lining up with TRBD2. Per germline, CDR1 SGHRS and CDR2 YFSETQ. V lost 6 bases and J lost 0; bases outside the gene matches: 9. The CDR3 has 15 residues. The chain's CDR3 is CASTLAAGSSYEQYF. The CDR3 coding sequence is TGCGCCAGCACCCTGGCAGCGGGAAGCTCCTACGAGCAGTACTTC.